Shown below are 32 T cell receptor beta chains from a single sample sequenced in a study of T-cell memory formation after mild COVID-19. Each CDR3 protein gets one entry after TCRdb re-called the 5' RACE reads with MiXCR. This table holds roughly 400,000 distinct CDR3 sequences, around a sixth found once. Sequencing input: PBMCs or a T cell subset sorted from them (not recorded which). The receptor source for this set is a man younger than 30 who had mild COVID-19 (a few samples of this study predate the infection). Cell type and time point are not known.

This clonotype was seen once. This rearrangement joins TRBV4-3 to TRBJ1-5; weak D call: TRBD1 (5 bases). This CDR3 has 17 amino acids. The ends were cut back, 0 bases at V and 4 bases at J, with 16 bases in the middle. Germline lookup yields CDR1 LGHNA and CDR2 YSLEER. The CDR3 protein is CASSQDLGVGQNQPQHF. The CDR3 nucleotides read TGCGCCAGCAGCCAAGATTTGGGGGTGGGTCAAAATCAGCCCCAGCATTTT.

This clonotype turned up a few times. This rearrangement joins TRBV6-5 to TRBJ2-2; D possibly matches TRBD1 or TRBD2 (5 bases each). CDR1 and CDR2 from the germline V gene are MNHEY and SVGAGI. Trimming stripped 6 bases from V and 6 bases from J, with 14 bases between. The CDR3 has 14 amino acids. For the CDR3, the DNA is TGTGCCAGCAGGGAGGACACAGCCCCCGGGGAGCTGTTTTTT. Residues: CASREDTAPGELFF.

The chain carries TRBV20-1 and TRBJ1-5; 9 positions match TRBD1. Unmatched junction bases numbered 4, after V lost 3 bases and J lost 7 bases. CDR1 is DFQATT, CDR2 SNEGSKA, per germline (reference sequence). The CDR3 totals 13 residues. CDR3 in amino acids: CSASADRGQPQHF. The CDR3 DNA is TGCAGTGCTAGTGCGGACAGGGGACAGCCCCAGCATTTT.

This clonotype came up a few times. The chain joins TRBV4-3 to TRBJ2-2; a weak D match, TRBD1 (5 bases). CDR3 length: 14 residues. Trimming removed 3 bases from V and 6 bases from J, with 11 bases in between. Germline values: CDR1 LGHNA, CDR2 YSLEER. In DNA form, the CDR3 reads TGCGCCAGCAGCCACTCTACAGGTCCCGGGGAGCTGTTTTTT. It is translated as CASSHSTGPGELFF.

This clonotype was observed a few times. The CDR3 bases are TGTGCCAGCGGGAGCTCCTACGAGCAGTACGTC. Encoded protein: CASGSSYEQYV. This chain links TRBV28 with TRBJ2-7; the D gene is possibly TRBD2 (5 bases). CDR3 length: 11 residues. Trimming left V 8 bases short and J 0 bases short, with 5 bases between. Germline CDR1 and CDR2: MDHEN and SYDVKM.

The rearrangement joins TRBV29-1 to TRBJ2-2, with 13 bases aligning to TRBD2. The germline V gene encodes CDR1 SQVTM and CDR2 ANQGSEA. V was clipped by 4 bases and J by 2 bases; unmatched bases: 13. The CDR3 spans 19 residues. DNA of the CDR3: TGCAGCGTTGCCCGTACCGCGACTAGCGGGGGGACCAACACCGGGGAGCTGTTTTTT. This translates into CSVARTATSGGTNTGELFF.

This rearrangement joins TRBV20-1 to TRBJ2-3; 16 bases line up with TRBD2. Trimming at V came to 6 bases and at J to 4 bases, leaving 7 bases not matched to a gene. CDR3 length equals 16 residues. Germline V CDR1 and CDR2: DFQATT, SNEGSKA (reference sequence). CDR3 loop: CSARRGLAGGADTQYF. The CDR3 bases are TGCAGTGCGAGGCGGGGACTAGCGGGGGGGGCAGATACGCAGTATTTT.

This clonotype was counted a few times. This chain connects TRBV19 to TRBJ2-3; 11 nucleotides agree with TRBD2. Looked up from germline, CDR1 is LNHDA and CDR2 is SQIVND (reference sequence). This CDR3 has 15 amino acids. V gave up 10 bases and J gave up 4 bases; unmatched junction bases: 10. This CDR3 is CATLGTSGPPDTQYF. CDR3 sequence (DNA): TGTGCCACCCTAGGGACTAGCGGTCCACCAGATACGCAGTATTTT.

This clonotype was seen a handful of times. This chain joins TRBV3-1 and TRBJ1-2, with 7 bases fitting TRBD1. Trimming removed 1 base from V and 3 bases from J; junction bases left unmatched: 11. Germline assignment: CDR1 LGHDT and CDR2 YNNKEL (reference sequence). This CDR3 spans 17 amino acids. The CDR3 loop reads CASSQGRRGRWDYGYTF. The CDR3 DNA follows: TGTGCCAGCAGCCAAGGGCGTAGGGGGCGGTGGGACTATGGCTACACCTTC.

This chain links TRBV28 with TRBJ2-7; the match to TRBD1 covers 10 bases. The V and J ends lost 7 bases and 3 bases, in that order; junction bases with no gene match: 9. This CDR3 contains 15 residues. CDR1 and CDR2 from the germline V gene are MDHEN and SYDVKM. The chain's CDR3 is CASNSPGQGYYEQYV. The CDR3 coding sequence is TGTGCCAGCAATTCCCCGGGACAGGGGTACTACGAGCAGTACGTC.

The genes are TRBV6-5 and TRBJ2-3, with 15 bases that match TRBD2. Germline V gives CDR1 MNHEY, CDR2 SVGAGI. V shed 4 bases and J 5 bases; nucleotides not matched to a gene: 4. The length of the CDR3 is 16 residues. This chain's CDR3 is CASSWGLAGGLDTQYF. The CDR3 coding sequence is TGTGCCAGCAGTTGGGGACTAGCGGGGGGTTTAGATACGCAGTATTTT.

CDR3 amino acids: CASSLRWGGDSTQYF. The CDR3 DNA follows: TGTGCCAGCAGCCTCAGGTGGGGGGGGGACTCCACTCAGTACTTC. The chain couples TRBV6-5 to TRBJ2-4; 7 positions match TRBD2. The V segment lost 6 bases and the J segment 12 bases; nucleotides outside the gene matches: 17. Germline V CDR1 and CDR2: MNHEY, SVGAGI. The CDR3 loop spans 15 amino acids.

This clonotype was seen more than once but under ten times. The chain recombines TRBV12-3 or TRBV12-4 with TRBJ2-2; D remains unclear. This CDR3 is 13 amino acids long. V gave up 7 bases and J gave up 1 base, with 7 bases separating them. DNA for the CDR3: TGTGCCAGCAAACCGGGGAACACCGGGGAGCTGTTTTTT. Translating gives CASKPGNTGELFF.

The chain uses TRBV7-2 and TRBJ2-1; D is tentatively TRBD1 or TRBD2 (6 bases each). The CDR3 extends over 14 amino acids. V lost 11 bases and J lost 9, with 23 bases in between. Germline CDR1 is SGHTA and CDR2 is FQGNSA. The CDR3, as DNA: TGTGCCGTCCAGACTGAGGGGGGAGGAGGTGAGCAGTTCTTC. It translates to CAVQTEGGGGEQFF.

This clonotype was counted between two and nine times. The rearrangement links TRBV7-9 to TRBJ2-3; D ambiguous. The CDR3 contains 15 residues. V was clipped by 7 bases and J by 2 bases, with 16 bases between them. The germline CDR1 and CDR2 sequences are SEHNR and FQNEAQ (reference sequence). This CDR3 reads CASTPSGGNTDTQYF. The CDR3 nucleotides are TGTGCCAGCACCCCCTCGGGTGGAAACACAGATACGCAGTATTTT.

V is TRBV3-1 and J is TRBJ2-7; 10 bases line up with TRBD1. The germline gives CDR1 LGHDT, CDR2 YNNKEL (reference sequence). The CDR3 consists of 13 residues. V lost 5 bases and J lost 9; bases outside the gene matches: 7. The CDR3 DNA is TGTGCCAGCAGCATTCGGGACAGGGGATTGCAGTACTTC. Its protein product is CASSIRDRGLQYF.

This clonotype was found a few times. The chain combines TRBV6-6 with TRBJ2-1, with D tentatively TRBD2 (5 bases). V lost 7 bases, J lost 9 bases, and 19 bases lay in between. Germline V gene data show CDR1 as MNHNY and CDR2 as SVGAGI (reference sequence). This CDR3 comprises 14 residues. CDR3 nucleotide sequence: TGTGCCAGCACCCATTGGACTTCGCATATTGAGCAGTTCTTC. Protein product: CASTHWTSHIEQFF.

This clonotype was observed a few times. The rearrangement uses TRBV2 and TRBJ2-3; 11 bases are a match to TRBD1. Trimming took 6 bases from V and 7 from J; bases not matched to a gene: 3. This CDR3 contains 13 residues. CDR1 SNHLY and CDR2 FYNNEI come from the germline V gene. CDR3 amino acids: CASSGTGGHTQYF. The CDR3 DNA reads TGTGCCAGCAGCGGGACAGGGGGTCATACGCAGTATTTT.

In this sample, this clonotype turned up a few times. This chain uses TRBV12-3 or TRBV12-4 with TRBJ2-3; 8 nucleotides line up with TRBD1. V dropped 2 bases and J dropped 5; count of bases not matched to a gene: 3. The CDR3 has 14 residues. The CDR3 loop is CASSLQGAVDTQYF. The CDR3 DNA is TGTGCCAGCAGTTTACAGGGGGCTGTAGATACGCAGTATTTT.

This clonotype appeared many times. At one of its ends the junction is not consistent with the germline gene, which may arise from a read error. The rearrangement links TRBV18 to TRBJ2-1; 11 nucleotides agree with TRBD2. The germline gives CDR1 KGHSH, CDR2 LQKENI. The CDR3 is 15 residues long. The CDR3 spells CASSPLAGAYNEQFF. CDR3 in DNA: TGTGCCAGCTCCCCACTAGCGGGGGCGTACAATGAGCAGTTCTTC.

This clonotype was picked up a small number of times. The rearrangement links TRBV4-3 to TRBJ1-2, with 9 positions matching TRBD1. V lost 5 bases, J lost 5 bases, and 15 bases stayed unmatched. Per germline, CDR1 LGHNA and CDR2 YSLEER. The CDR3 is made up of 17 amino acids. In DNA form, the CDR3 reads TGCGCCAGCAGCGAGTTAGATCCGGGACAGGGACGTTATGGCTACACCTTC. Its translation is CASSELDPGQGRYGYTF.

The CDR3 protein is CASMERGALREQYV. The CDR3 DNA reads TGTGCCAGCATGGAGCGGGGAGCCTTACGAGAGCAGTACGTC. The genes are TRBV6-2 or TRBV6-3 and TRBJ2-7, with 7 bases fitting TRBD2. The CDR3 covers 14 residues. V was clipped by 7 bases and J by 7 bases; unmatched bases: 13. The germline V gene encodes CDR1 MNHEY and CDR2 SVGEGT.

This clonotype was picked up a small number of times. The chain recombines TRBV19 with TRBJ2-3; D gene unclear. V lost 3 bases, J lost 1 base, and 8 bases lay in between. In germline, CDR1 is LNHDA, CDR2 SQIVND (reference sequence). CDR3 size: 14 residues. CDR3 DNA: TGTGCCAGTAGTATCGGACCACGCACAGATACGCAGTATTTT. Its protein product is CASSIGPRTDTQYF.

The genes are TRBV20-1 and TRBJ1-2; D gene unclear. V was cut by 4 bases and J by 2 bases, with 5 bases left in between. The CDR3 runs to 11 residues. From germline, CDR1 is DFQATT and CDR2 SNEGSKA (reference sequence). CDR3 amino acids: CSAIGNYGYTF. The CDR3 coding sequence is TGCAGTGCTATAGGGAACTATGGCTACACCTTC.

V usage is TRBV11-2 and J usage is TRBJ1-4; D possibly corresponds to TRBD1 (5 bases). Germline V gene data show CDR1 as SGHAT and CDR2 as FQNNGV. CDR3 length equals 14 residues. The V and J ends lost 4 bases and 5 bases respectively, with 11 bases between them. The CDR3 DNA sequence: TGTGCCAGCAGCTCCCGTGGGGGGAATGAAAAACTGTTTTTT. As protein: CASSSRGGNEKLFF.

The rearrangement uses TRBV20-1 and TRBJ1-2; 9 bases line up with TRBD1. The CDR3 extends over 14 amino acids. The germline V gene encodes CDR1 DFQATT and CDR2 SNEGSKA (reference sequence). V dropped 1 base and J dropped 4; count of bases not matched to a gene: 4. The CDR3, as DNA: TGCAGTGCTAGAGGACAGGGGGGGGTCTATGGCTACACCTTC. Residues: CSARGQGGVYGYTF.

This clonotype was seen at least ten times. The J gene is TRBJ1-5, the V gene TRBV27; 8 bases are shared with TRBD1. Looked up from germline, CDR1 is MNHEY and CDR2 is SMNVEV (reference sequence). With 5 bases clipped from V and 7 bases from J, the junction kept 10 bases outside the gene matches. The CDR3 spans 15 residues. CDR3 in DNA: TGTGCCAGCAGTCTTACCAGGGGGCCAGGGCAGCCCCAGCATTTT. This sequence encodes CASSLTRGPGQPQHF.

The rearrangement joins TRBV5-1 to TRBJ2-2, with D possibly matching TRBD2 (6 bases). The CDR3 extends over 16 amino acids. The ends were cut back, 7 bases at V and 6 bases at J, with 22 bases in the middle. The germline CDR1 and CDR2 sequences are SGHRS and YFSETQ. The CDR3 loop is CASFQVGGAVAGELFF. In DNA, the CDR3 is TGCGCCAGCTTTCAAGTCGGGGGTGCCGTCGCCGGGGAGCTGTTTTTT.

This clonotype showed up just a few times. The V and J genes are TRBV9 and TRBJ1-2, with D possibly TRBD1 on 5 matching bases. The CDR3 is 15 amino acids. Germline CDR1 reads SGDLS; CDR2 reads YYNGEE. Deletions cut 1 base from V and 5 bases from J, with 15 bases between. CDR3 in amino acids: CASSVSPQAYYGYTF. In DNA, the CDR3 is TGTGCCAGCAGCGTAAGCCCACAGGCGTATTATGGCTACACCTTC.

V gene TRBV27 combines with J gene TRBJ1-5; D not certain. The CDR3 runs to 16 residues. The V end was cut by 5 bases, the J end by 7 bases, with 21 bases between. Germline V gene lookup returns CDR1 MNHEY and CDR2 SMNVEV (reference sequence). CDR3 sequence: CASSPLTPDLMQPQHF. The CDR3 DNA reads as TGTGCCAGCAGTCCGCTCACTCCCGACCTAATGCAGCCCCAGCATTTT.

This clonotype has more than one count but fewer than ten. V is TRBV15 and J is TRBJ2-1, with D tentatively TRBD1 (6 bases). Trimming removed 4 bases at V and 10 bases at J, with 14 bases between. This CDR3 has 13 amino acids. From germline, CDR1 is LNHNV and CDR2 YYDKDF (reference sequence). In nucleotides, the CDR3 is TGTGCCACCAGCACAGACAGGACCGGGGAGCAGTTCTTC. The encoded protein is CATSTDRTGEQFF.

The chain combines TRBV19 with TRBJ1-6; 7 nucleotides align to TRBD1. The CDR3 length is 15 residues. Germline CDR1 and CDR2: LNHDA and SQIVND (reference sequence). The V segment lost 5 bases and the J segment 9 bases; nucleotides outside the gene matches: 10. CDR3 DNA sequence: TGTGCCAGTAGTGTTTCAGGGGGAGTCTTTTCACCCCTCCACTTT. Residues: CASSVSGGVFSPLHF.